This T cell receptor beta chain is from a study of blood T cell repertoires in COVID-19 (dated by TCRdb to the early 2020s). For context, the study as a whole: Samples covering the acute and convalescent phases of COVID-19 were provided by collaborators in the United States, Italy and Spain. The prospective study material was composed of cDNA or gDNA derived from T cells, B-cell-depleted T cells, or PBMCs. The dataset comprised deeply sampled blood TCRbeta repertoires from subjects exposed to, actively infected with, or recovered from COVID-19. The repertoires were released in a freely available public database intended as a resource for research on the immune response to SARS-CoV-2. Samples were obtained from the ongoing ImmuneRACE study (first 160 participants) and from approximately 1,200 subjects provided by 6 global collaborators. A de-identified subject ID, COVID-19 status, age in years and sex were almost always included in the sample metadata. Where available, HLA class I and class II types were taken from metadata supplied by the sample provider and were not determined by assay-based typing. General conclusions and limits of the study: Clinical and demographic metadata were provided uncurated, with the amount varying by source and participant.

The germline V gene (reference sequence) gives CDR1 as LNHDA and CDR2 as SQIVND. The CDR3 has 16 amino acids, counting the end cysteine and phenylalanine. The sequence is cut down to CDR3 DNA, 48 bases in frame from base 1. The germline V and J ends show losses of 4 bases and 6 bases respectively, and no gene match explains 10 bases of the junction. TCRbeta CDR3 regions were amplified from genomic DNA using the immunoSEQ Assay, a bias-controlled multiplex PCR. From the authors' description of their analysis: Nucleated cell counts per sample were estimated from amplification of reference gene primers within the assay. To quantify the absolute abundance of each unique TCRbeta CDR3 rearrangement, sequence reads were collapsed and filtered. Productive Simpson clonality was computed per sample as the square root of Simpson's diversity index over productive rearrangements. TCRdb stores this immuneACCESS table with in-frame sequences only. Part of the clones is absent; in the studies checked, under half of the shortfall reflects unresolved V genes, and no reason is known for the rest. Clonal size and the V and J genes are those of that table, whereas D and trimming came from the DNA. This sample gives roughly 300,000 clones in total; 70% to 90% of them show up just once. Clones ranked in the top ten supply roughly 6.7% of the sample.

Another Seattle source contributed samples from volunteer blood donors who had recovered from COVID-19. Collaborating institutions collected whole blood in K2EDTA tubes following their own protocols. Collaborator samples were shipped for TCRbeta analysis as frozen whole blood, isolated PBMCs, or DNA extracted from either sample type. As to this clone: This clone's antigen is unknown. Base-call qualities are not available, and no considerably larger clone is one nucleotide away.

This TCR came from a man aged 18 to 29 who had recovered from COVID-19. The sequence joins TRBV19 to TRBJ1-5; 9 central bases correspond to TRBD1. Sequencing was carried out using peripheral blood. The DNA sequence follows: TGTGCCAGTAGTACGAAACAGGGGGCGTTCGGTCAGCCCCAGCATTTT. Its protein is CASSTKQGAFGQPQHF.